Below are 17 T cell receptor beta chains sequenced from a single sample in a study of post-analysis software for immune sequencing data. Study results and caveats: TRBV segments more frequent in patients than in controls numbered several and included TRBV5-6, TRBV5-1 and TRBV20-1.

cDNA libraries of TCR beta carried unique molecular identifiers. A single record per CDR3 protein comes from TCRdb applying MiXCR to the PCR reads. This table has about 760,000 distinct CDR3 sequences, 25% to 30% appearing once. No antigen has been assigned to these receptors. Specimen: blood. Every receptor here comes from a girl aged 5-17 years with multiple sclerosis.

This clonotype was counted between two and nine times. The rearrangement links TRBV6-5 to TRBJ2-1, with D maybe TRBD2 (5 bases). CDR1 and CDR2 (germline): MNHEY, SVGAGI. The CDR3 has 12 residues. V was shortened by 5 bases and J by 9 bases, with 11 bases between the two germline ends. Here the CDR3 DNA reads TGTGCCAGCAGTGGAGGTGCGGCTGAGCAGTTCTTC. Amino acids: CASSGGAAEQFF.

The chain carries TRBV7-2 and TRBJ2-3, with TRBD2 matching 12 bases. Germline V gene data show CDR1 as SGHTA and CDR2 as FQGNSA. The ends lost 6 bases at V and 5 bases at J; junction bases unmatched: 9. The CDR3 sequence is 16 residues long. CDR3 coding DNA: TGTGCCAGCAGACAACTAGCGGGAGGAGGGGGAGATACGCAGTATTTT. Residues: CASRQLAGGGGDTQYF.

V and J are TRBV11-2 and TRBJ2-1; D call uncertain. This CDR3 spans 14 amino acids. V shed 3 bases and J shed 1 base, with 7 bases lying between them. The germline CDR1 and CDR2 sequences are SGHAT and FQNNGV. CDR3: CASSFGASYNEQFF. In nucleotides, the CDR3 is TGTGCCAGCAGCTTCGGAGCGTCCTACAATGAGCAGTTCTTC.

The CDR3 DNA reads as TGTGCCAGCAGCGGGGGCTGGTCGAACACCGGGGAGCTGTTTTTT. Its translation: CASSGGWSNTGELFF. The V call is TRBV7-9, the J call TRBJ2-2, with D possibly being TRBD1 (6 bases). V was clipped by 5 bases and J by 0 bases, with 10 bases between them. This CDR3 region has 15 residues. Germline V gene data show CDR1 as SEHNR and CDR2 as FQNEAQ (reference sequence).

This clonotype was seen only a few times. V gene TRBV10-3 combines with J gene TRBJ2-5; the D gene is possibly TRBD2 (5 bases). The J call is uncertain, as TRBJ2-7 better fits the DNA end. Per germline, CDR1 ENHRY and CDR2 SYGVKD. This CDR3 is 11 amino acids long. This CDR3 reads CAISEGSEQYF. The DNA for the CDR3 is TGTGCCATCAGTGAAGGGAGCGAGCAGTACTTC.

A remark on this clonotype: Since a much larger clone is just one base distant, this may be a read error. As DNA, the CDR3 is TGTACCAGCAGCCACCAACAGGGGCTACTCACAGATACGCAGTATTTT. Translating it yields CTSSHQQGLLTDTQYF. The rearrangement links TRBV3-1 to TRBJ2-3; 7 bases line up with TRBD1. Looked up from germline, CDR1 is LGHDT and CDR2 is YNNKEL (reference sequence). The CDR3 has 16 residues.

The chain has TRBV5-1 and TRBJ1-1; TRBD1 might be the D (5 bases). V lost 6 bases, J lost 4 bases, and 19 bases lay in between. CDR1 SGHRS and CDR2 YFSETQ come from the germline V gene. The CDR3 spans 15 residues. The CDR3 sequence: CASMVDLLGVTEAFF. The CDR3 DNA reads TGCGCCAGCATGGTTGACCTCCTAGGGGTCACTGAAGCTTTCTTT.

CDR3 loop: CSVVQGATYEQYF. DNA of the CDR3: TGCAGCGTTGTCCAGGGGGCAACCTACGAGCAGTACTTC. The gene calls are TRBV29-1 and TRBJ2-7; TRBD1 matches 8 bases. V trimming: 4 bases; J trimming: 2 bases; junction bases outside the gene matches: 4. CDR3 length: 13 residues. CDR1 is SQVTM, CDR2 ANQGSEA, per germline.

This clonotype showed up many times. In nucleotides, the CDR3 is TGTGCCAGCAGCTTAAATGGAGTGCAGCAGTACTTC. As protein: CASSLNGVQQYF. The genes are TRBV11-2 and TRBJ2-5; no clear D. CDR1 is SGHAT, CDR2 FQNNGV, per germline. The CDR3 has 12 amino acids. V shed 2 bases and J shed 11 bases, with 12 bases lying between them.

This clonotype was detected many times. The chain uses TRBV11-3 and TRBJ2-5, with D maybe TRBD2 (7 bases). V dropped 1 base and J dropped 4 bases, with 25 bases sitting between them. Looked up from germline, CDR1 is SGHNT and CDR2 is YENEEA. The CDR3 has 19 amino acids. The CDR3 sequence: CASSLVGGAASGDSETQYF. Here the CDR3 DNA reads TGTGCCAGCAGCTTAGTAGGGGGGGCTGCTAGCGGTGACTCAGAGACCCAGTACTTC.

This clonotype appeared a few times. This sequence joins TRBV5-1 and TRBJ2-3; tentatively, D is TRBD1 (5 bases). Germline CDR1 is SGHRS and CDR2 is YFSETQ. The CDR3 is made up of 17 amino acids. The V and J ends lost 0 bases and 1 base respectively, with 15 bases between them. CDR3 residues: CASSLAGTGRGTDTQYF. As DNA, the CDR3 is TGCGCCAGCAGCTTGGCCGGCACAGGACGGGGCACAGATACGCAGTATTTT.

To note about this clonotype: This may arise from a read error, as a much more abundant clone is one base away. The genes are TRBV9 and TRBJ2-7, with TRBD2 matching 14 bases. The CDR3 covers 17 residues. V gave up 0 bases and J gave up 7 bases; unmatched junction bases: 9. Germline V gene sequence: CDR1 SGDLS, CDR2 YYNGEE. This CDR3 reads CASSVGTSGGSYNEQYF. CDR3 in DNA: TGTGCCAGCAGCGTAGGGACTAGCGGGGGGAGTTACAATGAGCAGTACTTC. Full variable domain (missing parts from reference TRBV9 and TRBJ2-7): DSGVTQTPKHLITATGQRVTLRCSPRSGDLSVYWYQQSLDQGLQFLIQYYNGEERAKGNILERFSAQQFPDLHSELNLSSLELGDSALYFCASSVGTSGGSYNEQYFGPGTRLTVT.

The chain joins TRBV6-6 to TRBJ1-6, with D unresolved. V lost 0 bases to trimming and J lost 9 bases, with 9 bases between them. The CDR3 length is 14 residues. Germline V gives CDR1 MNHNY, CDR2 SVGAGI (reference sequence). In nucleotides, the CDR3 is TGTGCCAGCAGTTACTCCGGGTCCGGTTCACCCCTCCACTTT. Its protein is CASSYSGSGSPLHF.

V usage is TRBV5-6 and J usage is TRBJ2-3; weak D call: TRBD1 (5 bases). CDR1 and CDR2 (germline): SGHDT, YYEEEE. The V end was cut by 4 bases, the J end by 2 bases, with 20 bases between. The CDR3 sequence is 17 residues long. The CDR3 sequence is CASSLQSRAGNTDTQYF. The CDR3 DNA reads TGTGCCAGCAGCCTCCAATCCCGGGCAGGGAACACAGATACGCAGTATTTT.

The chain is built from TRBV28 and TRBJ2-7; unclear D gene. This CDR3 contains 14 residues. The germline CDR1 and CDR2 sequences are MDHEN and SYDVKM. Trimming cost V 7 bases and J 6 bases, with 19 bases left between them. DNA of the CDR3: TGTGCCAGCACACACAGTGGGCTGTGGCGCGAGCAGTACTTC. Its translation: CASTHSGLWREQYF.

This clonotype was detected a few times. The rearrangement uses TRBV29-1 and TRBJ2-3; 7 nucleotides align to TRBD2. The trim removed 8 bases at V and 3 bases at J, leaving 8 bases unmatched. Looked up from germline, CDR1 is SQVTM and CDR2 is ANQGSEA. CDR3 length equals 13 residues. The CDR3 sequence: CSLGGGGTDTQYF. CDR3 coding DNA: TGCAGCCTTGGGGGGGGAGGTACAGATACGCAGTATTTT.

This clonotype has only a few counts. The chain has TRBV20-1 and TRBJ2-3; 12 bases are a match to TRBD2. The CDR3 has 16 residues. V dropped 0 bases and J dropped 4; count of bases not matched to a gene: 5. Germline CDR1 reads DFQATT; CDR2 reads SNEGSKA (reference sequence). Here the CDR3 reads CSARDLAGGLADTQYF. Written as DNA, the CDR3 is TGCAGTGCTAGAGATCTAGCGGGGGGGCTTGCAGATACGCAGTATTTT.